The present TCR beta chain was sequenced within a study of blood T cell repertoires in COVID-19. Looking at the study overall: Samples taken during acute and convalescent COVID-19 were collected in the United States, Italy and Spain. T cells, B-cell-depleted T cells, or PBMCs supplied cDNA or gDNA.

The authors' processing: Estimation of nucleated cell counts was performed using reference gene primer amplification. Assay used: immunoSEQ multiplex PCR; TCRdb lists only in-frame clones, some missing. V, J and clone size were drawn from that table, and D and trimming were deduced from the DNA. The table shows around 180,000 clones, with 88% occurring only once. V was cut by 3 bases and J by 5 bases, with 7 bases left in between. The CDR3 sequence is 12 residues long. The germline V gene encodes CDR1 WNHNN and CDR2 SYGVQD (reference sequence). This sequence was found in a human donor in a cohort sampled during active COVID-19. This chain joins TRBV10-1 and TRBJ1-1; D is perhaps TRBD1 (6 bases). The sequenced sample consisted of peripheral blood. This CDR3 is CASSDGTTEAFF. The DNA of the CDR3 is TGCGCCAGCAGTGACGGGACAACTGAAGCTTTCTTT.